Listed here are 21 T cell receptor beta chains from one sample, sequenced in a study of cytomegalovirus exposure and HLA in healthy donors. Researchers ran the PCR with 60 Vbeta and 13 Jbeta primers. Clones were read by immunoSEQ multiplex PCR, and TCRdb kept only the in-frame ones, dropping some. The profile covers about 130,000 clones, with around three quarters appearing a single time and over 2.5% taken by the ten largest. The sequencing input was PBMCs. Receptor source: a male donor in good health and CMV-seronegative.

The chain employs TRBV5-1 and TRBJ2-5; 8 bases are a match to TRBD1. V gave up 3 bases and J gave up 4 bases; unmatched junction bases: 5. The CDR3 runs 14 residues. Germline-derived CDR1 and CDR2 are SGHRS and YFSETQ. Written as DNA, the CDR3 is TGCGCCAGCAGCTGGGGACAGGACGTAGAGACCCAGTACTTC. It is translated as CASSWGQDVETQYF.

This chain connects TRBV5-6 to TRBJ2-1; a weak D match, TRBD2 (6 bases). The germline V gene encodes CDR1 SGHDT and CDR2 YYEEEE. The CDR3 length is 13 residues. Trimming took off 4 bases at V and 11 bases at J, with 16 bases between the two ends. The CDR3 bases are TGTGCCAGCAGCGGGACGGGGGACGGTAAGCAGTTCTTC. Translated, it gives CASSGTGDGKQFF. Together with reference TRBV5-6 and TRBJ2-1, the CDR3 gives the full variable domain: DAGVTQSPTHLIKTRGQQVTLRCSPKSGHDTVSWYQQALGQGPQFIFQYYEEEERQRGNFPDRFSGHQFPNYSSELNVNALLLGDSALYLCASSGTGDGKQFFGPGTRLTVL.

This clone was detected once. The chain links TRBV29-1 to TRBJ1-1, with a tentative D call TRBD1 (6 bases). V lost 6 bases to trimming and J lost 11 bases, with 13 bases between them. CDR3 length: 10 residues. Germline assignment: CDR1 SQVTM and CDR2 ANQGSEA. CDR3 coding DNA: TGCAGCGTGCGGACAGCGGTTGCTTTCTTT. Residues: CSVRTAVAFF.

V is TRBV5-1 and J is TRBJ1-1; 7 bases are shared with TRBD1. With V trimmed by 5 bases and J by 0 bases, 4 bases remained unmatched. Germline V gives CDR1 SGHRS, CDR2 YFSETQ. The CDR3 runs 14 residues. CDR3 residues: CASREGQMNTEAFF. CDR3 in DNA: TGCGCCAGCAGGGAGGGACAGATGAACACTGAAGCTTTCTTT. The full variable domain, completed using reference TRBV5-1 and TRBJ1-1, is KAGVTQTPRYLIKTRGQQVTLSCSPISGHRSVSWYQQTPGQGLQFLFEYFSETQRNKGNFPGRFSGRQFSNSRSEMNVSTLELGDSALYLCASREGQMNTEAFFGQGTRLTVV.

The CDR3 sequence: CASSEGLAPETQYF. CDR3 nucleotides: TGCGCCAGCAGTGAAGGACTAGCCCCAGAGACCCAGTACTTC. The rearrangement links TRBV10-2 to TRBJ2-5, with 8 bases identical to TRBD2. V lost 3 bases and J lost 4; bases outside the gene matches: 4. The CDR3 spans 14 residues. The germline gives CDR1 WSHSY, CDR2 SAAADI.

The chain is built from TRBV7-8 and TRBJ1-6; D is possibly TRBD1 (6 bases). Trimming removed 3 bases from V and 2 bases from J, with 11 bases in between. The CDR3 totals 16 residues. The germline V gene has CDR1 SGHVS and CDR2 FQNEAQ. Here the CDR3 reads CASSFDRIPYNSPLHF. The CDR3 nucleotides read TGTGCCAGCAGCTTCGACAGGATACCCTATAATTCACCCCTCCACTTT.

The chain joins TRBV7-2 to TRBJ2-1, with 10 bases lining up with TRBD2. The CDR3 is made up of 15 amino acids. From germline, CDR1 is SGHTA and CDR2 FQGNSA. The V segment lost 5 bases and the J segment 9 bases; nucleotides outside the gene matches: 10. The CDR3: CASSPRAGGPGEQFF. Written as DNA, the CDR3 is TGTGCCAGCAGCCCACGAGCGGGAGGGCCGGGTGAGCAGTTCTTC.

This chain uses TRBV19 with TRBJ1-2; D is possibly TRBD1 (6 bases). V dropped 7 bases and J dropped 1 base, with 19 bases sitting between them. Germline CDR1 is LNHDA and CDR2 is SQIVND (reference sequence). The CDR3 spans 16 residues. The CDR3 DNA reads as TGTGCCAGTACCGCCACTCACCGGGACATTAACTATGGCTACACCTTC. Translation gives CASTATHRDINYGYTF.

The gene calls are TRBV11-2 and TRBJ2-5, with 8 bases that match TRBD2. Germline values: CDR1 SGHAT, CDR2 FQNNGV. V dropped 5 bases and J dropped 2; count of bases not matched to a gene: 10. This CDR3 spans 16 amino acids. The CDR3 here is CASSTRPIAGQETQYF. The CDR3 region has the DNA TGTGCCAGCAGCACACGTCCTATAGCGGGGCAAGAGACCCAGTACTTC.

CDR3 bases: TGTGCCAGTAGTATTGGACAGGGCGGCTATGGCTACACCTTC. Encoded protein: CASSIGQGGYGYTF. The chain recombines TRBV19 with TRBJ1-2; the match to TRBD1 covers 8 bases. The J segment lost 4 bases and the V segment lost 3 bases, leaving 4 bases of the junction unmatched. This CDR3 comprises 14 residues. Germline CDR1 LNHDA, CDR2 SQIVND (reference sequence).

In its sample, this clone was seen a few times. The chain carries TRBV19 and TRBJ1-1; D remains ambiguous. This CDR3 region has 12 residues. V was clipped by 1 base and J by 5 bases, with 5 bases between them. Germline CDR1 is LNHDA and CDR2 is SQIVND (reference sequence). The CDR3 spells CASSIARTEAFF. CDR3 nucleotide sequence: TGTGCCAGTAGTATAGCGAGGACTGAAGCTTTCTTT.

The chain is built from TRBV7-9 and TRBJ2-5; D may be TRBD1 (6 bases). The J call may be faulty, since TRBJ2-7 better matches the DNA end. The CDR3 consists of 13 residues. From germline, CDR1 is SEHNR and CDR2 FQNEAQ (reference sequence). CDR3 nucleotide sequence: TGTGCCAGCAGTTTCCTACAGGGCGACGAGCAGTACTTC. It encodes CASSFLQGDEQYF.

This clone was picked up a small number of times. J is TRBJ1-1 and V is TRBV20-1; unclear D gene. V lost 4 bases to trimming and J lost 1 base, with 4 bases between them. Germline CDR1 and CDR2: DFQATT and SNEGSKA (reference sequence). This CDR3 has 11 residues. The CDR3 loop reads CSAIKNTEAFF. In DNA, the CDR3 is TGCAGTGCTATAAAGAACACTGAAGCTTTCTTT.

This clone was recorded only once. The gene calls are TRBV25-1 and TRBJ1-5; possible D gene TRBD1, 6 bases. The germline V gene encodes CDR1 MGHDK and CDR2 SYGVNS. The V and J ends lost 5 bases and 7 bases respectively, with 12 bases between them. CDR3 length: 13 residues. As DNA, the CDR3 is TGTGCCAGCAGTACAGGGTTGGGCCAGCCCCAGCATTTT. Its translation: CASSTGLGQPQHF.

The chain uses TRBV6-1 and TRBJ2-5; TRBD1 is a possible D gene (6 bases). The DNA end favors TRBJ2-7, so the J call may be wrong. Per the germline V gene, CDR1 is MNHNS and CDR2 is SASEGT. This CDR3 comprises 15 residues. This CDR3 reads CASSEQQGSAYEQYF. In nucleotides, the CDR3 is TGTGCCAGCAGCGAACAACAGGGTTCGGCCTACGAGCAGTACTTC.

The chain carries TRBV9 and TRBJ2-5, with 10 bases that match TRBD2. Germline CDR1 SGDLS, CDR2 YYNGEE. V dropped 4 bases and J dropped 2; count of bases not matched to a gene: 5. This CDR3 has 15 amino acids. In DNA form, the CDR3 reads TGTGCCAGCAGCTTCAGAGCGGGGGGGCAAGAGACCCAGTACTTC. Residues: CASSFRAGGQETQYF. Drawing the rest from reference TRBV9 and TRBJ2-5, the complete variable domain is DSGVTQTPKHLITATGQRVTLRCSPRSGDLSVYWYQQSLDQGLQFLIQYYNGEERAKGNILERFSAQQFPDLHSELNLSSLELGDSALYFCASSFRAGGQETQYFGPGTRLLVL.

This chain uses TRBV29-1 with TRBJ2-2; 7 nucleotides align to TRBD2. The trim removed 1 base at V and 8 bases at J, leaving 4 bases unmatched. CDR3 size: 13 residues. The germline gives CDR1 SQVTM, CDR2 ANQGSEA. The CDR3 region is CSVEGILAGELFF. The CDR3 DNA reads TGCAGCGTTGAAGGGATACTAGCGGGGGAGCTGTTTTTT.

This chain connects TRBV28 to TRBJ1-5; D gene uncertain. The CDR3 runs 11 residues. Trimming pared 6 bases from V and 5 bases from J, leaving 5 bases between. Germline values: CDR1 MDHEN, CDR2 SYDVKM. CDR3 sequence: CASSSDQPQHF. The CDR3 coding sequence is TGTGCCAGCAGCTCTGATCAGCCCCAGCATTTT.

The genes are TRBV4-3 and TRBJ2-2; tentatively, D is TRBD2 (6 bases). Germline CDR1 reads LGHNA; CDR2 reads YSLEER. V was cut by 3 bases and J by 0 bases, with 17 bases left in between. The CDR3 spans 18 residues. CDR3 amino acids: CASSQDPPRDANTGELFF. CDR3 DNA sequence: TGCGCCAGCAGCCAGGACCCACCGCGGGACGCGAACACCGGGGAGCTGTTTTTT.

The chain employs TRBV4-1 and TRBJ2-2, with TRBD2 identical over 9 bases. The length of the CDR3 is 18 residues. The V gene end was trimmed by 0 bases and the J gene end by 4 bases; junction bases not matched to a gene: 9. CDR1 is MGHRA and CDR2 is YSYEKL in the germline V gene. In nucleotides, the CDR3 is TGCGCCAGCAGCCAAGAGGGAGGGCGGGGGGGCTTCACCGGGGAGCTGTTTTTT. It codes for CASSQEGGRGGFTGELFF.

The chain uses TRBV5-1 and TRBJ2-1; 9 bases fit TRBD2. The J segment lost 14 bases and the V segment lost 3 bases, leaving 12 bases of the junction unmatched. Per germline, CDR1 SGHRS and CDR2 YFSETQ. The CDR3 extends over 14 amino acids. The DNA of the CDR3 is TGCGCCAGCAGCTCGGCACTAGCGGGTTCGAGTGAGTTCTTC. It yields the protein CASSSALAGSSEFF.